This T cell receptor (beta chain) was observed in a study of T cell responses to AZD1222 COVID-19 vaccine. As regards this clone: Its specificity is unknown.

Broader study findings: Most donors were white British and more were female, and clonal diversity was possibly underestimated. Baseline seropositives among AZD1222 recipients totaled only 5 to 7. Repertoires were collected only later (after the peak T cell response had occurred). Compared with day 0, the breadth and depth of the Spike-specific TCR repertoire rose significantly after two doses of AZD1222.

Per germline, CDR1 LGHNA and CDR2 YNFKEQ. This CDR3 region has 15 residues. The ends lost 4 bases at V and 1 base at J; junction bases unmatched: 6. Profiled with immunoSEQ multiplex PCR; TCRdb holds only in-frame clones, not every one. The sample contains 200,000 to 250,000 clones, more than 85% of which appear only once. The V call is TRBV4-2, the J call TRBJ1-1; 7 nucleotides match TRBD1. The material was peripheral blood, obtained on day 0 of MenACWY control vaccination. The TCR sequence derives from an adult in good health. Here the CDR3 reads CASSPAGTANTEAFF. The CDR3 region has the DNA TGTGCCAGCAGCCCCGCTGGGACAGCGAACACTGAAGCTTTCTTT.